This T cell receptor (beta chain) was sequenced during a study of shared clonotypes between healthy human individuals. Findings and limits, study-wide: Roughly 5% of naive CD4 clonotypes were shared across a few donors.

Per germline, CDR1 LNHNV and CDR2 YYDKDF (reference sequence). Trimming stripped 0 bases from V and 0 bases from J, with 8 bases between. This CDR3 spans 16 amino acids. For each subset, genomic DNA was distributed in equal portions over several immunoSEQ plates. Method: immunoSEQ multiplex PCR; TCRdb's copy keeps in-frame clones and lacks some. The table lists about 1.5 million clones, approximately 98% of them singletons. Of note for this clone: Its specificity is not known.

The chain is built from TRBV15 and TRBJ2-2; D might be TRBD1 or TRBD2, each matching 5 bases. Sequencing was done on a sample of naive CD4+ T cells sorted from blood. Subset indicated: CD45RA+ positively selected. This TCR was sampled from a man in his thirties or forties in good health. Here the CDR3 reads CATSRDWGPNTGELFF. CDR3 sequence (DNA): TGTGCCACCAGCAGAGATTGGGGACCGAACACCGGGGAGCTGTTTTTT.